This TCR beta chain is from a study of T cell responses to AZD1222 COVID-19 vaccine. TCRdb keeps only in-frame clones here, not all; method: immunoSEQ multiplex PCR. The data show some 280,000 clones, with roughly 93% seen just once and around 0.57% held by the top ten. V lost 1 base and J lost 5, with 6 bases in between. The CDR3 has 13 amino acids. In germline, CDR1 is SEHNR, CDR2 FQNEAQ (reference sequence). Of note for this clone: Antigen unknown. This sample includes further DNA sequences coding for the same CDR3.

Whole-study results and caveats: At baseline, seropositivity was found in only a handful of AZD1222 recipients.

This TCR derives from an adult who received the AZD1222 COVID-19 vaccine. V and J are TRBV7-9 and TRBJ1-5; D is undetermined. Source: peripheral blood, taken 28 days after the second AZD1222 dose. CDR3 sequence reads: CASSLGGDQPQHF. The CDR3 DNA reads TGTGCCAGCAGCTTAGGTGGGGATCAGCCCCAGCATTTT.